This T cell receptor (beta chain) was identified in a study of blood T cell repertoires in COVID-19. Some clones are missing from TCRdb's copy, which holds only in-frame ones; the method was immunoSEQ multiplex PCR. The table has around 190,000 clones, roughly 90% seen once; the top ten hold 1.5% to 2%. This CDR3 contains 14 residues. CDR1 SGHRS and CDR2 YFSETQ come from the germline V gene. The ends were cut back, 1 base at V and 5 bases at J, with 9 bases in the middle. The sequence came from a man aged 18-30 years with active or convalescent COVID-19. This chain uses TRBV5-1 with TRBJ2-2, with D unclear. The sample was peripheral blood. CDR3 nucleotides: TGCGCCAGCAGCTTGTATGGAGAGACCGGGGAGCTGTTTTTT. Translation gives CASSLYGETGELFF.